This T cell receptor (beta chain) is from a study of T cells in tuberculosis. Study summary: In South Africa, adults with active tuberculosis were compared with IGRA-negative and latently infected IGRA-positive adolescents. PBMC were archived before or within 7 days of starting treatment. Study-wide points: Active tuberculosis alpha repertoires lay closer to GMM-specific TCRs than controls'. Classification accuracy was around 85% (AUROC around 0.9) with the GMM-specific repertoire.

Clones were read by immunoSEQ multiplex PCR, and TCRdb kept only the in-frame ones, dropping some. Here the sample spans tens of thousands of clones, approximately 85% being singletons. Germline CDR1 is SEHNR and CDR2 is FQNEAQ (reference sequence). The CDR3 is made up of 16 amino acids. The ends lost 1 base at V and 7 bases at J; junction bases unmatched: 7. Remarks on this clone: Its antigen is not known.

Time point specified: new active TB diagnosis, blood taken before or within 7 days of starting treatment. The receptor was derived from an adult with tuberculosis. Sample: PBMCs, taken at tuberculosis diagnosis. This sequence joins TRBV7-9 and TRBJ2-2, with 9 nucleotides matching TRBD2. The CDR3 region is CASSLVGSGGVGELFF. The CDR3 nucleotides read TGTGCCAGCAGCTTAGTAGGTAGCGGGGGCGTCGGGGAGCTGTTTTTT.